Listed below are T cell receptor beta chains from one sample, sequenced in a study of cytomegalovirus exposure and HLA in healthy donors. Sequencing was performed with immunoSEQ multiplex PCR; in TCRdb, only in-frame clones are kept and a portion is missing. The table has about 150,000 clones, around 75% seen once. What was sequenced was PBMCs. The origin of the receptors is a man aged 18 to 35 in good health and CMV-seronegative. Each CDR3 is given with its conserved first and last residue. The D gene is left open where the match is weak. The listing skips clone size in some rows; elsewhere it reads once, few, many or a size class.

V,size,J,D,CDR3,DNA
TRBV7-9,once,TRBJ2-5,TRBD1,CASSSRQGAETQYF,TGTGCCAGCAGCTCCCGACAGGGGGCAGAGACCCAGTACTTC
TRBV5-4,.,TRBJ1-2,TRBD1,CASSFASGTVYGYTF,TGTGCCAGCAGCTTTGCCTCCGGGACAGTCTATGGCTACACCTTC
TRBV10-3,.,TRBJ2-7,.,CAISEAGPSSYEQYF,TGTGCCATCAGTGAGGCAGGGCCAAGCTCCTACGAGCAGTACTTC
TRBV15,few,TRBJ2-2,.,CATSRDSVATGELFF,TGTGCCACCAGCAGAGATAGCGTGGCCACCGGGGAGCTGTTTTTT
TRBV6-1,.,TRBJ1-2,.,CASSEMRQEYGYTF,TGTGCCAGCAGTGAGATGAGGCAAGAGTATGGCTACACCTTC
TRBV7-2,.,TRBJ2-1,TRBD2,CASSLGGLAGGDEQFF,TGTGCCAGCAGCTTAGGGGGTCTAGCGGGAGGAGATGAGCAGTTCTTC
TRBV7-9,.,TRBJ1-1,.,CSSSLGAGANTEAFF,TGTTCCAGCAGCTTAGGAGCAGGGGCGAACACTGAAGCTTTCTTT
TRBV14,.,TRBJ1-6,TRBD1,CASSYRGQGSPLHF,TGTGCCAGCAGCTACAGGGGGCAAGGTTCACCCCTCCACTTT
TRBV7-2,.,TRBJ2-5,.,CASSPQESRGQETQYF,TGTGCCAGCAGCCCCCAGGAATCGCGGGGTCAAGAGACCCAGTACTTC
TRBV7-8,.,TRBJ1-5,TRBD1,CASSPHRGVSNQPQHF,TGTGCCAGCAGCCCACACAGGGGGGTCAGCAATCAGCCCCAGCATTTT
TRBV4-1,.,TRBJ1-1,.,CASSQEDKDTPIHGNTEAFF,TGCGCCAGCAGCCAAGAAGATAAGGACACACCAATACACGGGAACACTGAAGCTTTCTTT
TRBV7-2,.,TRBJ1-2,TRBD1,CASSPRQGAGGYTF,TGTGCCAGCAGCCCAAGACAGGGGGCGGGTGGCTACACCTTC
TRBV27,.,TRBJ2-1,TRBD2,CASSLSSGSFYNEQFF,TGTGCCAGCAGTTTATCTAGCGGGAGTTTCTACAATGAGCAGTTCTTC
TRBV19,once,TRBJ2-3,.,CASRSTSSDTQYF,TGTGCCAGTAGGTCAACTAGCTCAGATACGCAGTATTTT
TRBV6-5,.,TRBJ2-7,TRBD2,CASRPGGAREQYF,TGTGCCAGCAGGCCGGGGGGGGCGCGGGAGCAGTACTTC
TRBV5-5,.,TRBJ2-2,TRBD2,CASSGGGENTGELFF,TGTGCCAGCAGCGGGGGGGGAGAGAACACCGGGGAGCTGTTTTTT
TRBV5-5,few,TRBJ1-2,TRBD1,CASSPRRQGEGYTF,TGTGCCAGCAGCCCGCGGCGGCAGGGGGAAGGCTACACCTTC
TRBV9,.,TRBJ2-1,TRBD2,CASSVGGGTDNEQFF,TGTGCCAGCAGCGTAGGCGGGGGAACAGACAATGAGCAGTTCTTC
TRBV4-1,few,TRBJ2-1,.,CASSPQPRGTYNEQFF,TGCGCCAGCAGCCCCCAACCCCGAGGCACCTACAATGAGCAGTTCTTC
TRBV28,.,TRBJ2-7,.,CASSLVGGNSYEQYF,TGTGCCAGCAGTTTGGTCGGCGGGAACTCCTACGAGCAGTACTTC
TRBV18,.,TRBJ2-7,.,CASSPSATRYEQYF,TGTGCCAGCTCACCTTCTGCGACAAGATACGAGCAGTACTTC
TRBV9,.,TRBJ2-2,.,CASSVGSRVSAGELFF,TGTGCCAGCAGCGTAGGGTCTCGGGTTTCGGCCGGGGAGCTGTTTTTT
TRBV27,once,TRBJ2-1,.,CASSALGAYSYNEQFF,TGTGCCAGCAGTGCTTTAGGAGCGTATTCCTACAATGAGCAGTTCTTC
TRBV7-8,.,TRBJ1-3,.,CASSPSPYDSSGNTIYF,TGTGCCAGCAGCCCGTCCCCCTACGACAGCTCTGGAAACACCATATATTTT
TRBV2,.,TRBJ2-3,TRBD2,CASSAGTSGKGTQYF,TGTGCCAGCTCGGCGGGGACTAGCGGGAAGGGGACGCAGTATTTT
TRBV7-9,.,TRBJ2-5,TRBD2,CASSLVHLAGGETQYF,TGTGCCAGCAGCTTAGTTCACCTAGCGGGAGGGGAGACCCAGTACTTC
TRBV9,.,TRBJ1-3,.,CASSAMTGSGNTIYF,TGTGCCAGCAGCGCCATGACAGGCTCTGGAAACACCATATATTTT
TRBV28,.,TRBJ1-5,TRBD1,CASSLPAAGGQSNQPQHF,TGTGCCAGCAGTTTACCTGCCGCAGGGGGACAAAGCAATCAGCCCCAGCATTTT